A single sample is the source of the 3 T cell receptor beta chains below, sequenced in a study of regulatory and conventional T cells in RAG deficiency. Conventional CD4+ T cells were sorted from blood as CD25-low CD127-high cells. Produced via immunoSEQ multiplex PCR; TCRdb's table is partial and in-frame only. The sample contains about 30,000 clones, roughly 96% of which appear only once. The same data also went into a second study, on regulatory T cells. This second study says: Primers: 52 TRBV forward and 13 TRBJ reverse.

Source material: CD25- CD4+ T cells sorted from blood. The receptors here all came from a human donor in good health.

J is TRBJ2-5 and V is TRBV5-6, with TRBD1 identical over 7 bases. CDR1 is SGHDT, CDR2 YYEEEE, per germline. The V and J ends lost 5 bases and 1 base, in that order; junction bases with no gene match: 8. CDR3 length: 15 amino acids. The CDR3: CASRLDRAIQETQYF. In DNA form, the CDR3 reads TGTGCCAGCAGACTAGACAGGGCTATCCAAGAGACCCAGTACTTC.

The genes are TRBV2 and TRBJ2-5; D gene ambiguous. This CDR3 has 12 amino acids. Trimming cost V 1 base and J 9 bases, with 9 bases left between them. CDR1 is SNHLY, CDR2 FYNNEI, per germline. The CDR3 region is CASSEESRAQYF. CDR3 coding DNA: TGTGCCAGCAGTGAAGAGAGCCGAGCCCAGTACTTC.

The chain has TRBV15 and TRBJ1-5; D call uncertain. Germline CDR1 is LNHNV and CDR2 is YYDKDF (reference sequence). This CDR3 is 16 amino acids long. Deletions cut 5 bases from V and 2 bases from J, with 16 bases between. The CDR3 nucleotides read TGTGCCACCAGCTCGTCAGACCGACGGGGCAATCAGCCCCAGCATTTT. Its protein is CATSSSDRRGNQPQHF.